The clone carrying this T cell receptor beta chain was recorded at least ten times. Its cognate antigen is unknown. The authors made TCR cDNA by 5'RACE template switching, adding a universal primer site and UMIs. Each CDR3 protein is one row after TCRdb ran MiXCR on the 5' RACE reads. The repertoire includes 250,000 to 300,000 distinct CDR3 sequences, roughly 5.2% of them detected once, and under 3.5% sits in the top ten. This CDR3 contains 13 residues. The V segment lost 4 bases and the J segment 3 bases; nucleotides outside the gene matches: 3. Germline CDR1 SGHRS, CDR2 YFSETQ. The entry originates in a study of T cells after yellow fever vaccination. Study overall: Fractions of limited cellularity were prepared by means of SMART-Seq v4 Ultra Low Input. General study results and limits: Sorted repertoires could include abundant contaminating clonotypes from bulk cells.

This receptor was identified in a young man who received the YFV17D yellow fever vaccine. The rearrangement uses TRBV5-1 and TRBJ2-7, with 8 bases lining up with TRBD1. The material was CD4+ T cells sorted from PBMCs, obtained on the day of the yellow fever booster vaccination. The CDR3 reads CASSRTGNYEQYF. CDR3 DNA sequence: TGCGCCAGCAGCCGGACAGGGAACTACGAGCAGTACTTC.